This paragraph reports one TCR beta chain. Its antigen remains unknown. The data derive from a study of T-cell reconstitution after alpha-beta-depleted transplantation in children. The V segment lost 2 bases and the J segment 4 bases; nucleotides outside the gene matches: 9. The CDR3 totals 16 residues. Construction of the TCRbeta library involved unique molecular identifiers. One entry per CDR3 protein results from TCRdb running MiXCR on the PCR reads. The sample yields a few hundred thousand distinct CDR3 sequences, more than 20% seen once. Study-wide results and limits: Several patients had high TCRbeta diversity at day 60; it came from surviving recipient T cells and thymic progenitors.

The sequence was collected from a boy in the first two years of life with Wiskott-Aldrich syndrome, due to receive a stem cell transplant. This chain joins TRBV12-3 or TRBV12-4 and TRBJ1-2; 8 nucleotides align to TRBD1. Sequenced material: PBMCs, taken before TCRalphabeta/CD19-depleted stem cell transplant. CDR3 sequence (DNA): TGTGCCAGCAGTTTACAGGGGGCCTATAACCTCTATGGCTACACCTTC. Protein product: CASSLQGAYNLYGYTF.